The clone carrying this T cell receptor (beta chain) was found many times. Its antigen is unidentified. Isolation of PBMCs was performed on around 9.8 ml fresh peripheral blood. The CDR3 length is 16 residues. Germline V gene sequence: CDR1 MNHNS, CDR2 SASEGT. The V end was cut by 0 bases, the J end by 5 bases, with 16 bases between. Researchers took RNA transcripts and amplified the TCR beta CDR3 regions from them. The study used the HTBI primer set for a first-round RT-PCR of the TCR CDR3. Using its own MiXCR run on the multiplex PCR reads, TCRdb lists one record per CDR3 protein. The table lists 300,000 to 500,000 distinct CDR3 sequences, over 12% of them singletons, with 25% to 30% in the top ten. This entry is derived from a study of T cells in Graves' hyperthyroidism and ophthalmopathy. Study-wide results and limits: Peripheral blood also featured most of the thyroid clonotypes expanded above 0.001. A 13 V-J model separated ophthalmopathy from stable hyperthyroidism.

The gene calls are TRBV6-1 and TRBJ1-2; no firm D call. The sample taken for sequencing was blood. The origin of this receptor is a man aged 45-60 years with Graves' ophthalmopathy. CDR3 coding DNA: TGTGCCAGCAGTGAAGCGATGGGGTCCTCCTATTATGGCTACACCTTC. Translation: CASSEAMGSSYYGYTF.